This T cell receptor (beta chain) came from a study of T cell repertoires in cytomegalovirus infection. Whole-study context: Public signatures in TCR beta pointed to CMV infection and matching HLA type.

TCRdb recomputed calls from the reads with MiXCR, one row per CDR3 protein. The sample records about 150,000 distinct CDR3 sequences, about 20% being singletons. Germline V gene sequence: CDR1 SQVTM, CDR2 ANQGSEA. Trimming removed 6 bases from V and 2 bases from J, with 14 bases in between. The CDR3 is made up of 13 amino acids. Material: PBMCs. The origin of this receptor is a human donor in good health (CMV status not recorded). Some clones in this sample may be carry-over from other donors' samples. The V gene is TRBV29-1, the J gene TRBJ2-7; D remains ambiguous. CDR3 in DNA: TGCAGCGTACCGGGCCATGGGCCCTACGAGCAGTACTTC. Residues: CSVPGHGPYEQYF.